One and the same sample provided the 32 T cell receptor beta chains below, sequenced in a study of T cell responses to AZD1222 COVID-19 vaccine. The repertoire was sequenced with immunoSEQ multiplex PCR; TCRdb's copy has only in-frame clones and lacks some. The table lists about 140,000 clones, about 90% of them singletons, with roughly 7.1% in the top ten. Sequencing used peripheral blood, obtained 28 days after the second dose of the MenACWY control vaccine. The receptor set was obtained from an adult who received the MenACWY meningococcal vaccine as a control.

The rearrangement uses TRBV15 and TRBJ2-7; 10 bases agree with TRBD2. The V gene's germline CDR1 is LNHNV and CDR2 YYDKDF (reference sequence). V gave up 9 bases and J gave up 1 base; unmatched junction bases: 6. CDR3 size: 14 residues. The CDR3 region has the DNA TGTGCCACGTCCCGGACTAGCGGTTCCTACGAGCAGTACTTC. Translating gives CATSRTSGSYEQYF.

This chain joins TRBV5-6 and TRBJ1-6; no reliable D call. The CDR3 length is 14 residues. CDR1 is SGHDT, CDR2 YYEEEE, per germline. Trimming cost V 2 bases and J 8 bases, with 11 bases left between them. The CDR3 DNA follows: TGTGCCAGCAGCTTTGGGGAAGGCGATTCACCCCTCCACTTT. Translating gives CASSFGEGDSPLHF.

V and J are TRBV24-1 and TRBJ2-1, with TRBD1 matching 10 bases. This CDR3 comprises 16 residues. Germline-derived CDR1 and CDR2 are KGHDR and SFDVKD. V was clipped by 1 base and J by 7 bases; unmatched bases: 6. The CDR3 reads CATSDLKGQGNNEQFF. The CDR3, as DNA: TGTGCCACCAGTGATTTAAAGGGACAGGGGAATAATGAGCAGTTCTTC.

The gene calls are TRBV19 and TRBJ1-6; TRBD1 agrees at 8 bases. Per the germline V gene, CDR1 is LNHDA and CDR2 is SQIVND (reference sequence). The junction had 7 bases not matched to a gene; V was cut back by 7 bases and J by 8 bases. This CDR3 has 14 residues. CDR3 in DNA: TGTGCCAGTACCGCCGGACAGGGATATTCACCCCTCCACTTT. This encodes CASTAGQGYSPLHF.

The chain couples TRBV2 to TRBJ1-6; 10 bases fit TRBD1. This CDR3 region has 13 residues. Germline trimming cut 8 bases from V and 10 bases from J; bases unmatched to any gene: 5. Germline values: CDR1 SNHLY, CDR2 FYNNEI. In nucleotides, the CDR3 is TGTGCCAGCGGGTCGGACAGGGGGTCACCCCTCCACTTT. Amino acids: CASGSDRGSPLHF.

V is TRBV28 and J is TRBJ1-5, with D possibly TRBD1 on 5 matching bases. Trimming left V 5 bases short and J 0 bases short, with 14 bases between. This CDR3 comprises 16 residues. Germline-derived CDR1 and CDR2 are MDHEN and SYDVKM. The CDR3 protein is CASSPGTFYSNQPQHF. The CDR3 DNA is TGTGCCAGCAGTCCCGGGACCTTTTATAGCAATCAGCCCCAGCATTTT.

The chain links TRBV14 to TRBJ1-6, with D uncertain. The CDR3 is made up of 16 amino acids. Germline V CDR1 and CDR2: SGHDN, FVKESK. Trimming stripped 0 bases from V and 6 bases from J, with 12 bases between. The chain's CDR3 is CASSQDTGRINSPLHF. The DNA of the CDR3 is TGTGCCAGCAGCCAAGATACCGGGAGAATTAATTCACCCCTCCACTTT.

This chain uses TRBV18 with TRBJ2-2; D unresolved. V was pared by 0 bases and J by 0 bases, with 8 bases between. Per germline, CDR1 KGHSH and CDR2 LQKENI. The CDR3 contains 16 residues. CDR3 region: CASSPPLTANTGELFF. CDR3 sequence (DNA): TGTGCCAGCTCACCACCTCTCACAGCGAACACCGGGGAGCTGTTTTTT.

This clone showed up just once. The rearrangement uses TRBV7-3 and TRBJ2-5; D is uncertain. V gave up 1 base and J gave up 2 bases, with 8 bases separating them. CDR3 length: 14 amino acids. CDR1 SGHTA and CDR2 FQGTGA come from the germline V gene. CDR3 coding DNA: TGTGCCAGCAGCTTAATGGCAGGTCAAGAGACCCAGTACTTC. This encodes CASSLMAGQETQYF.

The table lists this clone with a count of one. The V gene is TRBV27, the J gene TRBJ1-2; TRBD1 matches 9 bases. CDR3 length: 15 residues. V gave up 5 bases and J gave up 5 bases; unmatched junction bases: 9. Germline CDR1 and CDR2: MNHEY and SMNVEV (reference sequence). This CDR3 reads CASSPSMDRGYGYTF. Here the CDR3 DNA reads TGTGCCAGCAGTCCCTCAATGGACAGGGGATATGGCTACACCTTC.

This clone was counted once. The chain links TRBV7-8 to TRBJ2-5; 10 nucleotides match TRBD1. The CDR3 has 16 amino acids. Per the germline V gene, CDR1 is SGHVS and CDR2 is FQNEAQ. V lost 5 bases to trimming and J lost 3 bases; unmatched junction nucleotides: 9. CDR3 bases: TGTGCCAGCAGCAAAAGTACCGGGACAGGGGAAGAGACCCAGTACTTC. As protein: CASSKSTGTGEETQYF.

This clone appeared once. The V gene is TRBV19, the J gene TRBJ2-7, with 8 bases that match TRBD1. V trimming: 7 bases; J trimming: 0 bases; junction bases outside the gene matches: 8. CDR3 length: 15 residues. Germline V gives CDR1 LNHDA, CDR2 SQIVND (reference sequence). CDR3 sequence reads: CASNKGQGSSYEQYF. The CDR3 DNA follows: TGTGCCAGTAATAAAGGACAGGGTAGCTCCTACGAGCAGTACTTC.

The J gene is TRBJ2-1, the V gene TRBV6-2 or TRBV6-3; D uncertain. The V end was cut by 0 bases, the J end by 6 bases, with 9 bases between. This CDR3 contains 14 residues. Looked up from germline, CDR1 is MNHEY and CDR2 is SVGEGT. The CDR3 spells CASSYSASGNEQFF. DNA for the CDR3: TGTGCCAGCAGTTACTCAGCCTCAGGCAATGAGCAGTTCTTC.

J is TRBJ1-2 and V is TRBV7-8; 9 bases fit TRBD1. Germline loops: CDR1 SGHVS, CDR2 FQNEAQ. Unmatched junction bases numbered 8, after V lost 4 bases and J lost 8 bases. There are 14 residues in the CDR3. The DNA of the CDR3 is TGTGCCAGCAGCTATGGACAGGGGACAAAGGGCTACACCTTC. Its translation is CASSYGQGTKGYTF.

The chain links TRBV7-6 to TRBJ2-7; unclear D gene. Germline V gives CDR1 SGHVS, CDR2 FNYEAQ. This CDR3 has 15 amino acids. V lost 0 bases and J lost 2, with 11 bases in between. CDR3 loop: CASSLAGGMAYEQYF. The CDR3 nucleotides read TGTGCCAGCAGCTTAGCGGGTGGGATGGCCTACGAGCAGTACTTC.

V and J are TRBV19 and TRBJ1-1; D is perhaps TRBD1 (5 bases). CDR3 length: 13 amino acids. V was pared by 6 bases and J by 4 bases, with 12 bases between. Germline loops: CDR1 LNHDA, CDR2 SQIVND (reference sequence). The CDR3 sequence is CASRAGWGTEAFF. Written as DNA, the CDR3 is TGTGCCAGTAGAGCAGGGTGGGGCACTGAAGCTTTCTTT.

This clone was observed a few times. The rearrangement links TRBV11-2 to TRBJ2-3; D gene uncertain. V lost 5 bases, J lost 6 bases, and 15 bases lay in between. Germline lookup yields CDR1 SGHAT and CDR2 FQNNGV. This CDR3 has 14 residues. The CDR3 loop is CASSPAPLWDTQYF. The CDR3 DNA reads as TGTGCCAGCAGCCCCGCCCCGCTGTGGGATACGCAGTATTTT.

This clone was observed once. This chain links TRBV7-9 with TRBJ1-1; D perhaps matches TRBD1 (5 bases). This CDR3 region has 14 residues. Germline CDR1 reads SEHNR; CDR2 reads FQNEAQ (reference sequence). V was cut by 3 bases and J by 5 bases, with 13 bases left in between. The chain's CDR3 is CASSFTGTGTEAFF. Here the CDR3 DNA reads TGTGCCAGCAGCTTTACAGGTACTGGGACTGAAGCTTTCTTT.

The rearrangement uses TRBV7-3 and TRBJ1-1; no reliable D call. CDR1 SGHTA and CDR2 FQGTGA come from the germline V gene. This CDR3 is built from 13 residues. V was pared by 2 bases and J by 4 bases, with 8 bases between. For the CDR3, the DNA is TGTGCCAGCAGCTTAGGGCAATTCACTGAAGCTTTCTTT. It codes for CASSLGQFTEAFF.

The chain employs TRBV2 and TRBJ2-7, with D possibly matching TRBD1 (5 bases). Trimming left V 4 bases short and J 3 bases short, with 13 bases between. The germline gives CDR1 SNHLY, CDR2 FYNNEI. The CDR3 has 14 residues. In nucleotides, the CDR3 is TGTGCCAGCAGTGGGGGCTCGCAAGTCTACGAGCAGTACTTC. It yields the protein CASSGGSQVYEQYF.

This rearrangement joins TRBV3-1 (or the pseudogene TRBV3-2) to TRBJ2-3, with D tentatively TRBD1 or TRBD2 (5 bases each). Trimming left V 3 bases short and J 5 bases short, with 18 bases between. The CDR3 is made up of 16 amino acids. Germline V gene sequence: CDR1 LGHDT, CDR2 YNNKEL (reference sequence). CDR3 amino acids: CASSQKIGALEDTQYF. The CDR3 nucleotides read TGTGCCAGCAGCCAGAAAATAGGGGCACTAGAAGATACGCAGTATTTT.

In nucleotides, the CDR3 is TGTGCCAGCAGTGATTGGGTAGGACAGGGAGGGTCCTATAATTCACCCCTCCACTTT. Protein sequence: CASSDWVGQGGSYNSPLHF. The chain is built from TRBV6-1 and TRBJ1-6, with 8 nucleotides matching TRBD1. Germline assignment: CDR1 MNHNS and CDR2 SASEGT. V shed 3 bases, J shed 1 base, and the junction held 11 bases outside the gene matches. The CDR3 is 19 amino acids.

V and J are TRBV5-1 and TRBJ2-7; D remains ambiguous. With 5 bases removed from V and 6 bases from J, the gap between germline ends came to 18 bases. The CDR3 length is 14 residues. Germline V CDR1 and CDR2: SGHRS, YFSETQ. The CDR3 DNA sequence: TGCGCCAGCAGGGGTCGGACGGTGCCTACCGAGCAGTACTTC. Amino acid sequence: CASRGRTVPTEQYF.

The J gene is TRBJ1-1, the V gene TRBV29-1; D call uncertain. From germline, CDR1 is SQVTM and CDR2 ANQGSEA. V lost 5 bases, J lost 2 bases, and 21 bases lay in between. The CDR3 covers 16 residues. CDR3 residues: CSVRTTRVSVNTEAFF. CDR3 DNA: TGCAGCGTTCGTACCACGCGAGTGTCCGTTAACACTGAAGCTTTCTTT.

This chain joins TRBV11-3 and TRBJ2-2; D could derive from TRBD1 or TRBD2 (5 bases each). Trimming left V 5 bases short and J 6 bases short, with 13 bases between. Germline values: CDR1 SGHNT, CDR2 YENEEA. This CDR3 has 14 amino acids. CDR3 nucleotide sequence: TGTGCCAGCAGCCCTGGGACGCAGGCCGGGGAGCTGTTTTTT. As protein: CASSPGTQAGELFF.

As DNA, the CDR3 is TGTGCCAGCAGCTTAGCGAGGAATGATGAGCAGTTCTTC. This translates into CASSLARNDEQFF. The chain uses TRBV7-9 and TRBJ2-1; the D is unclear. CDR3 size: 13 residues. Trimming removed 0 bases at V and 8 bases at J, with 8 bases between. The germline V gene encodes CDR1 SEHNR and CDR2 FQNEAQ (reference sequence).

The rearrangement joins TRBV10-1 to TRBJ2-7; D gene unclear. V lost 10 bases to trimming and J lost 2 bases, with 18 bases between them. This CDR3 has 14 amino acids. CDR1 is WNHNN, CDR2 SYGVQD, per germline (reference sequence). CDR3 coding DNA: TGCGCCAACCATGGCCTGGTTCGTCCCTACGAGCAGTACTTC. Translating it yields CANHGLVRPYEQYF.

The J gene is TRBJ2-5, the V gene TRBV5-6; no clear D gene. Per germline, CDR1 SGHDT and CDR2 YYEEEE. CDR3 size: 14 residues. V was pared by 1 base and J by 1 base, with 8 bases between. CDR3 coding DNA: TGTGCCAGCAGCTTGACTCGACCCCAAGAGACCCAGTACTTC. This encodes CASSLTRPQETQYF.

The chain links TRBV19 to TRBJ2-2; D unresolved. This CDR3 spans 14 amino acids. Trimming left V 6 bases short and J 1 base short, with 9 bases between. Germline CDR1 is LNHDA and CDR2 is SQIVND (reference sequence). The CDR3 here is CASRREGNTGELFF. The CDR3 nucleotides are TGTGCCAGTAGGAGAGAAGGGAACACCGGGGAGCTGTTTTTT.

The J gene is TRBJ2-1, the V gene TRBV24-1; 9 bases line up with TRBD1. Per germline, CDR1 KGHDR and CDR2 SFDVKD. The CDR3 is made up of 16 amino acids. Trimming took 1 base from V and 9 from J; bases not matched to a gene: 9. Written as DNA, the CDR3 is TGTGCCACCAGTGATTTATCTCGGACAGGGGTATCTGAGCAGTTCTTC. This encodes CATSDLSRTGVSEQFF.

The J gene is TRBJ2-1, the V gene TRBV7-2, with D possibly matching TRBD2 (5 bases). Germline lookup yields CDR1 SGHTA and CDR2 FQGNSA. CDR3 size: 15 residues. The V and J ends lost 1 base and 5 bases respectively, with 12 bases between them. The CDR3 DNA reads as TGTGCCAGCAGCTTAGATTTCCGAGGGCACAATGAGCAGTTCTTC. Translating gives CASSLDFRGHNEQFF.

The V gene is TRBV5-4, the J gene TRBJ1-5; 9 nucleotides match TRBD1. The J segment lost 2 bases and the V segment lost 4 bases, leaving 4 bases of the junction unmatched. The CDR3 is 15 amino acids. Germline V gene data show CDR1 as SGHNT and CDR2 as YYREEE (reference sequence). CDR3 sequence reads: CASSDRDRGNQPQHF. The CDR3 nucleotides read TGTGCCAGCAGCGACCGGGACAGGGGCAATCAGCCCCAGCATTTT. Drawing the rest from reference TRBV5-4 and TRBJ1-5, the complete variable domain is ETGVTQSPTHLIKTRGQQVTLRCSSQSGHNTVSWYQQALGQGPQFIFQYYREEENGRGNFPPRFSGLQFPNYSSELNVNALELDDSALYLCASSDRDRGNQPQHFGDGTRLSIL.